This TCR beta chain was observed in a study of neoadjuvant anti-PD-1 for oral cavity cancer. Whole-study context: Before surgery, most patients got three to four biweekly 3 mg/kg nivolumab doses.

Patients were newly diagnosed with stage II-IVA oral cavity squamous cell carcinoma without prior systemic or radiation treatment. The patients had HPV-negative, locally advanced oral cavity squamous cell carcinoma. PBMC libraries mostly used around 0.5 ug of input genomic DNA, with six replicates per sample. The method was immunoSEQ multiplex PCR; TCRdb's version includes in-frame clones alone and lacks a portion of them. The table records 15,000 or so clones, 65% to 75% of them present only once. In this sample, this clone turned up a few times. The V end was cut by 0 bases, the J end by 8 bases, with 14 bases between. The CDR3 runs 14 residues. Germline V lookup: CDR1 WNHNN, CDR2 SYGVQD (reference sequence).

The V gene is TRBV10-1, the J gene TRBJ2-7; D assignment may be TRBD1 or TRBD2 (5 bases each). The sequence came from a person aged 35-79 years with oral cavity squamous cell carcinoma. This specimen was PBMCs, taken before nivolumab (anti-PD-1) treatment. The DNA for the CDR3 is TGCGCCAGCAGTGAGTCCCGAGGGGCCCGCAAGCAGTACTTC. It specifies CASSESRGARKQYF.